This T cell receptor beta chain appears in the sequencing data of a study of blood T cell repertoires in COVID-19. Across the whole study: PBMCs, B-cell-depleted T cells, or T cells were the source of the cDNA or gDNA that made up the material.

Assignment of participants to cohorts was predicated upon participant-reported clinical history. Source study methods: Researchers report that nucleated cell counts were estimated from reference gene primer amplification. Some clones are missing from TCRdb's copy, which holds only in-frame ones; the method was immunoSEQ multiplex PCR. The DNA gave D and trimming, while V, J and clone size come from that table. The sample lists about 190,000 clones; more than 75% were seen once. The CDR3 consists of 16 residues. V dropped 5 bases and J dropped 0; count of bases not matched to a gene: 5. Germline V lookup: CDR1 MNHNY, CDR2 SVGAGI (reference sequence).

This rearrangement joins TRBV6-6 to TRBJ1-5, with 9 positions matching TRBD1. The sequence derives from a woman in her forties or fifties with acute COVID-19. The specimen sequenced was PBMCs or T cells enriched from blood (not recorded which). The DNA of the CDR3 is TGTGCCAGCAGTCGGAGACAGGGGGGTAGCAATCAGCCCCAGCATTTT. It specifies CASSRRQGGSNQPQHF.